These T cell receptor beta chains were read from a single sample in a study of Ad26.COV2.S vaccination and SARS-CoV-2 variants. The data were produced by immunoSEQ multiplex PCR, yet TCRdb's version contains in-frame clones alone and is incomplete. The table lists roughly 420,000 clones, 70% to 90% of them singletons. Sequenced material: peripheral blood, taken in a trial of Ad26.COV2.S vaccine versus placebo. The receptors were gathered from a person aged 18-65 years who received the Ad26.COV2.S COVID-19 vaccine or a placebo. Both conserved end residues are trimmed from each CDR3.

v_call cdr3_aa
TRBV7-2 ASSLGQGAYEQY
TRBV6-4 ASSSSGGNTGELF
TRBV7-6 ASSLEGGRGANVLT
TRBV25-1 ASRVLLIYEQY
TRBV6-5 ASSYSSARSTEAF
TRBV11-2 ASSSSRARGSYNEQF
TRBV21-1 ASSKDRGNENTEAF
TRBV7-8 ASSARQAYSGNTIY
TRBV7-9 ASRPRGETEAF
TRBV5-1 ASRRTPAEETQY
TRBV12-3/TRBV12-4 ASSFSTREQY
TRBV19 ASSIRVGPYEQY
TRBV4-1 ASSQGAQETQY
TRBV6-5 ASSYGQGNSPLH
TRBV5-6 ASRSYSTGTYEQY
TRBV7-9 ASSSAGVLNTEAF
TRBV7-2 ASSPRTSGGASTQY